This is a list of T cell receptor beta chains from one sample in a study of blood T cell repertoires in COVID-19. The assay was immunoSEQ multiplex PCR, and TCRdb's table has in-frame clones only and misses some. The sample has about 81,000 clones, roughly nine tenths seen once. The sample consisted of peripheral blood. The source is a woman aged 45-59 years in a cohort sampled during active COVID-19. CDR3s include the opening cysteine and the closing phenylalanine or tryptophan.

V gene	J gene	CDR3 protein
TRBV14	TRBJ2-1	CASSQDNHGGAPGNEQFF
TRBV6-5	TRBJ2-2	CASSYSSEAGTGELFF
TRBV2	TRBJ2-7	CASRPRLAGGLIVQYF
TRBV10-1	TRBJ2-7	CATTDLPDRDYF
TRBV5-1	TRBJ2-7	CASSFFGTDKDEQYF
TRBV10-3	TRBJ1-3	CAADRDSNSGNTIYF
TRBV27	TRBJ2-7	CASSSSYSSSSYEQYF
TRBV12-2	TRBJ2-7	CASRPGHGIRKPYEQYF
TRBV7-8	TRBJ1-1	CASSFLETGEFFGTEAFF
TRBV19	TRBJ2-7	CASREHREGEQYF
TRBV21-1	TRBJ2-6	CASSKETCWTESGANVLTF
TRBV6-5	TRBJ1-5	CASAGTQNSNQPQHF
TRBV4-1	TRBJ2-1	CASSQSGSNYNEQFF
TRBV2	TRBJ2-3	CASSLQGRGQDTQYF
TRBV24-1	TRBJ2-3	CATSDTGSDTQYF
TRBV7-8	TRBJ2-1	CASSLASAGGPDEQFF
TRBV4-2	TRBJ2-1	CASSQWGTSGSYNEQFF
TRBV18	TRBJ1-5	CASSPNLTGVSNQPQHF
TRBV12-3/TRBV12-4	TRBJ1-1	CASTWGGNTEAFF
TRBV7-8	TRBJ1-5	CASSLPGNLGTGINQPQHF
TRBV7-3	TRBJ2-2	CASSPGTGVAGELFF
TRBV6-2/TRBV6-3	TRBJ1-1	CASSYVQTTEAFF
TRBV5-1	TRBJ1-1	CASSSRQGGNTEAFF